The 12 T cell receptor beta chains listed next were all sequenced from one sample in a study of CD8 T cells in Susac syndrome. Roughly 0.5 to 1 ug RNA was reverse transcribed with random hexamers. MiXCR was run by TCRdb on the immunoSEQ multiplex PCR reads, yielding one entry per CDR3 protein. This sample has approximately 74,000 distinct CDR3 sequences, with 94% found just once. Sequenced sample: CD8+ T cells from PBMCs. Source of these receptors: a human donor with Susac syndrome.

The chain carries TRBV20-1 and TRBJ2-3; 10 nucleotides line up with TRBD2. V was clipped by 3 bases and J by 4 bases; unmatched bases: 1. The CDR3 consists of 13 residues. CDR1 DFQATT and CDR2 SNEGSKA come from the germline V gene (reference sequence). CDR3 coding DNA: TGCAGTGCTAGCGGGACTAGCGCAGATACGCAGTATTTT. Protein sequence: CSASGTSADTQYF.

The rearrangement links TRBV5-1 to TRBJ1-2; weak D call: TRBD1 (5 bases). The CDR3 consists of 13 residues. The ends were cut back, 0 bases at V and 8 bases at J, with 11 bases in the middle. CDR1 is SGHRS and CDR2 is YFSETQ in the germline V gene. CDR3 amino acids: CASSLDGGGGYTF. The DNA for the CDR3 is TGCGCCAGCAGCTTGGATGGGGGTGGCGGCTACACCTTC.

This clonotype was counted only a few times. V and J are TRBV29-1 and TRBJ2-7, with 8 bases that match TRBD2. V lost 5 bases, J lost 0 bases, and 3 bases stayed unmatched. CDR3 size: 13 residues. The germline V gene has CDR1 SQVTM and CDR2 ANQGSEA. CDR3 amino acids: CSVKGLDSYEQYF. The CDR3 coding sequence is TGCAGCGTTAAGGGACTAGACTCCTACGAGCAGTACTTC.

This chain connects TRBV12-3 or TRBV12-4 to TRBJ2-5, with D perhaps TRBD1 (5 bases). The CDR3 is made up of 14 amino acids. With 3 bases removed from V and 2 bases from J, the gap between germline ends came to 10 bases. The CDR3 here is CASSFDSFQETQYF. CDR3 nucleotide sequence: TGTGCCAGCAGTTTCGACAGTTTTCAAGAGACCCAGTACTTC.

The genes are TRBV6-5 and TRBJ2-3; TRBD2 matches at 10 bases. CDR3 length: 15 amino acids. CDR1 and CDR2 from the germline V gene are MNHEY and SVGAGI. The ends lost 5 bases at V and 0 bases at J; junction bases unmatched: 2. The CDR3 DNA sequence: TGTGCCAGCAGTGTGACTAGCGGGAGCACAGATACGCAGTATTTT. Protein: CASSVTSGSTDTQYF.

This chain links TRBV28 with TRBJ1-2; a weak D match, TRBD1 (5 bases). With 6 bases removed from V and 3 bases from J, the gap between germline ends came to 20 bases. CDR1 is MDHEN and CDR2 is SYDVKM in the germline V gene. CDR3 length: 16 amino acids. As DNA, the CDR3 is TGTGCCAGCAGCTTTACGTCAGGGCGCAGTGACTATGGCTACACCTTC. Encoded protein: CASSFTSGRSDYGYTF.

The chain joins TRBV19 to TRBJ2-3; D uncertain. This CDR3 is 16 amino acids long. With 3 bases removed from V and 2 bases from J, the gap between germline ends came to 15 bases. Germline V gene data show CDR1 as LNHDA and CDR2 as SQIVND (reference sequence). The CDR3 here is CASSILGRTYTDTQYF. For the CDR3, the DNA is TGTGCCAGTAGTATTCTGGGCCGGACCTACACAGATACGCAGTATTTT.

The CDR3 spells CASSNRLAGGLQETQYF. DNA for the CDR3: TGTGCCAGCAGCAACCGACTAGCGGGGGGGCTTCAAGAGACCCAGTACTTC. The V call is TRBV5-4, the J call TRBJ2-5; 14 positions agree with TRBD2. The length of the CDR3 is 17 residues. V trimming: 4 bases; J trimming: 2 bases; junction bases outside the gene matches: 7. The germline V gene has CDR1 SGHNT and CDR2 YYREEE (reference sequence). Together with reference TRBV5-4 and TRBJ2-5, the CDR3 gives the full variable domain: ETGVTQSPTHLIKTRGQQVTLRCSSQSGHNTVSWYQQALGQGPQFIFQYYREEENGRGNFPPRFSGLQFPNYSSELNVNALELDDSALYLCASSNRLAGGLQETQYFGPGTRLLVL.

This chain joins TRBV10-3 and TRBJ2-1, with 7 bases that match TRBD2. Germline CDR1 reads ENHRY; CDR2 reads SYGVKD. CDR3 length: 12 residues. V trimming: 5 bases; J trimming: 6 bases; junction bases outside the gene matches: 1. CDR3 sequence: CAISTSANEQFF. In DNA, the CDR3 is TGTGCCATCAGTACTAGCGCCAATGAGCAGTTCTTC.

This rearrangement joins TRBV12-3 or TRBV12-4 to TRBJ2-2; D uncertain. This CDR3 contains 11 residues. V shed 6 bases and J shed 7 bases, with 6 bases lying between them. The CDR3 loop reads CASRGFGELFF. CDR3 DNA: TGTGCCAGCAGAGGGTTCGGGGAGCTGTTTTTT.

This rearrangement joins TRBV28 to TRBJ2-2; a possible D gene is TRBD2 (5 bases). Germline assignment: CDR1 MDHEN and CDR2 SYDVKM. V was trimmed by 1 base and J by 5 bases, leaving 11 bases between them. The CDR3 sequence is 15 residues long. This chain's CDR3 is CASSLLEERTGELFF. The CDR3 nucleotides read TGTGCCAGCAGTTTATTGGAGGAAAGAACCGGGGAGCTGTTTTTT.

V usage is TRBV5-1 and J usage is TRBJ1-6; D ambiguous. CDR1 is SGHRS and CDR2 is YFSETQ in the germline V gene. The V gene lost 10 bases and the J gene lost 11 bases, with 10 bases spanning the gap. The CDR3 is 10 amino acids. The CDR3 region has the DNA TGCGCCTCTGCCGCGACACCCCTCCACTTT. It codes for CASAATPLHF.